Listed here are 7 T cell receptor beta chains from one sample, sequenced in a study of cytomegalovirus exposure and HLA in healthy donors. A multiplex PCR was run with 60 Vbeta primers and 13 Jbeta primers. Data came from immunoSEQ multiplex PCR; TCRdb stores just in-frame clones and leaves some out. The sample has around 150,000 clones; roughly 78% are singletons. The sequencing input was PBMCs. The receptors were sampled from a man in his thirties or forties in good health and CMV-seronegative.

This chain links TRBV15 with TRBJ1-1, with D unresolved. The CDR3 loop spans 13 amino acids. Germline CDR1 and CDR2: LNHNV and YYDKDF (reference sequence). The V end lost 7 bases, the J end lost 2 bases, and 11 bases lay between the germline ends. CDR3 sequence: CATKSRENTEAFF. CDR3 in DNA: TGTGCCACCAAGTCGCGGGAAAACACTGAAGCTTTCTTT.

The chain is built from TRBV5-1 and TRBJ1-1, with 7 nucleotides matching TRBD1. Germline V CDR1 and CDR2: SGHRS, YFSETQ. The V and J ends lost 4 bases and 5 bases, in that order; junction bases with no gene match: 11. This CDR3 is 15 amino acids long. As DNA, the CDR3 is TGCGCCAGCAGCGTCCGACAGGGAATCAAGACTGAAGCTTTCTTT. Protein: CASSVRQGIKTEAFF.

This chain connects TRBV13 to TRBJ2-5; D is uncertain. Trimming took 3 bases from V and 1 from J, leaving 6 bases between them. The CDR3 sequence is 13 residues long. Germline CDR1 is PRHDT and CDR2 is FYEKMQ (reference sequence). Here the CDR3 DNA reads TGTGCCAGCAGCTTTACTCCCCAAGAGACCCAGTACTTC. Protein sequence: CASSFTPQETQYF.

The V gene is TRBV5-1, the J gene TRBJ2-7, with D uncertain. Germline CDR1 SGHRS, CDR2 YFSETQ. The CDR3 contains 16 residues. The V gene lost 0 bases and the J gene lost 0 bases, with 13 bases spanning the gap. The CDR3 spells CASSLDPSTTSYEQYF. CDR3 in DNA: TGCGCCAGCAGCTTGGACCCTTCGACAACCTCCTACGAGCAGTACTTC.

This chain uses TRBV5-4 with TRBJ2-5; D is uncertain. CDR3 length equals 11 residues. Deletions cut 2 bases from V and 4 bases from J, with 3 bases between. CDR1 SGHNT and CDR2 YYREEE come from the germline V gene (reference sequence). The CDR3 spells CASSFLETQYF. The CDR3 DNA reads as TGTGCCAGCAGCTTCTTAGAGACCCAGTACTTC.

The rearrangement links TRBV15 to TRBJ1-6; D not certain. Per the germline V gene, CDR1 is LNHNV and CDR2 is YYDKDF (reference sequence). V shed 0 bases and J shed 9 bases, with 9 bases lying between them. The CDR3 is 14 amino acids. The CDR3 DNA is TGTGCCACCAGCAGAGATTCAGGCATTTCACCCCTCCACTTT. Residues: CATSRDSGISPLHF. The full variable domain, its missing parts supplied by reference TRBV15 and TRBJ1-6, is DAMVIQNPRYQVTQFGKPVTLSCSQTLNHNVMYWYQQKSSQAPKLLFHYYDKDFNNEADTPDNFQSRRPNTSFCFLDIRSPGLGDTAMYLCATSRDSGISPLHFGNGTRLTVT.

The chain uses TRBV6-6 and TRBJ1-4, with TRBD1 identical over 9 bases. Germline-derived CDR1 and CDR2 are MNHNY and SVGAGI (reference sequence). The CDR3 is made up of 14 amino acids. V shed 4 bases and J 6 bases; nucleotides not matched to a gene: 3. DNA of the CDR3: TGTGCCAGCAGTTCCGGGACAGGGTATGAAAAACTGTTTTTT. Its protein is CASSSGTGYEKLFF.